This T cell receptor beta chain stems from a study of OX40 agonist ivuxolimab in advanced cancers. TCRdb's table, derived via immunoSEQ multiplex PCR, lists solely in-frame clones and lacks some. The data hold around 69,000 clones, with about 89% observed a single time. With V trimmed by 6 bases and J by 4 bases, 6 bases remained unmatched. Germline CDR1 reads MDHEN; CDR2 reads SYDVKM. This CDR3 comprises 14 residues. The chain joins TRBV28 to TRBJ2-3, with 8 nucleotides matching TRBD2. The sample was CD4+ or CD8+ T cells sorted from blood, taken in a trial of the OX40 agonist ivuxolimab. The source of this sequence is an adult with an advanced solid tumor such as melanoma, head and neck, liver or kidney cancer. CDR3 residues: CASSGRAFADTQYF. Here the CDR3 DNA reads TGTGCCAGCAGCGGGAGGGCCTTCGCAGATACGCAGTATTTT.